A selection of T cell receptor beta chains follows, all from one sample in a study of blood T cell repertoires in COVID-19. The table came from immunoSEQ multiplex PCR; TCRdb's copy has only in-frame clones and leaves some out. The sample yields some 230,000 clones, about 85% seen once. Input material: peripheral blood. All receptors come from a man in his forties with acute or convalescent COVID-19. Both conserved end residues are trimmed from each CDR3.

TRBJ2-7,TRBV28,ASSLPNRGVNEQY
TRBJ2-7,TRBV6-1,ASSEVVNNGVRPYEQY
TRBJ1-4,TRBV7-9,ASSLGRNDEKLF
TRBJ1-1,TRBV28,ASSLARNTEAF
TRBJ1-1,TRBV5-1,ASSQRGNTEAF
TRBJ2-3,TRBV28,ASTSSSGGMADTQY
TRBJ2-2,TRBV5-1,ASSLARGANTGELF
TRBJ2-3,TRBV18,ASSPPPGRPDTQY
TRBJ2-3,TRBV9,ASSVAGGSTDTQY
TRBJ1-2,TRBV5-4,ASSGGTGGNGYT
TRBJ1-1,TRBV7-9,ASSPSPGQAPAGTEAF
TRBJ2-7,TRBV28,ASSLPGTGGSSSSYEQY
TRBJ2-1,TRBV5-4,ASSLAASGSNEQF
TRBJ1-4,TRBV6-5,ASQSPTTNEKLF
TRBJ2-7,TRBV20-1,SASRGAYEQY
TRBJ2-1,TRBV11-3,ASSLGIGGGSYNEQF